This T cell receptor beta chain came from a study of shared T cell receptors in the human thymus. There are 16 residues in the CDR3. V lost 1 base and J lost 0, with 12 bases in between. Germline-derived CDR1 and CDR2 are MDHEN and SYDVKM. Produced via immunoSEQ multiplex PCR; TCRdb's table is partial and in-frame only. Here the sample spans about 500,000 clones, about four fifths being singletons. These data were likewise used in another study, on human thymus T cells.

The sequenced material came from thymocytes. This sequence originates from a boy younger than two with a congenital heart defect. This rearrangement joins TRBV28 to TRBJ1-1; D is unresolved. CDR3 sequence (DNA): TGTGCCAGCAGTTTATTACTTGTTCGGGTGAACACTGAAGCTTTCTTT. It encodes CASSLLLVRVNTEAFF.